These 14 T cell receptor beta chains were all obtained from the same sample, sequenced in a study of T cell repertoires in ileal Crohn's disease. The protocol was immunoSEQ multiplex PCR, while the TCRdb copy is restricted to in-frame clones and leaves out a portion. The profile shows about 30,000 clones, around 80% of them singletons. Input material: ileal tissue. The source is an adult with Crohn's disease.

This chain connects TRBV25-1 to TRBJ2-7; D perhaps matches TRBD1 (5 bases). The V end was cut by 4 bases, the J end by 4 bases, with 8 bases between. CDR3 size: 12 residues. Germline V gene data show CDR1 as MGHDK and CDR2 as SYGVNS. CDR3 in DNA: TGTGCCAGCAGTGTAGGGGTTTACGAGCAGTACTTC. The encoded protein is CASSVGVYEQYF.

This clone has more than one count but fewer than ten. This chain links TRBV10-1 with TRBJ2-7; TRBD2 is a possible D gene (5 bases). Germline values: CDR1 WNHNN, CDR2 SYGVQD (reference sequence). Between the trimmed V and J ends, which lost 0 bases and 6 bases, there was a span of 15 bases. The length of the CDR3 is 15 residues. The chain's CDR3 is CASSESWAAGAEQYF. As DNA, the CDR3 is TGCGCCAGCAGTGAGTCTTGGGCGGCGGGCGCCGAGCAGTACTTC.

The chain uses TRBV10-1 and TRBJ2-5; TRBD1 is a possible D gene (6 bases). Germline V CDR1 and CDR2: WNHNN, SYGVQD (reference sequence). Trimming took off 5 bases at V and 4 bases at J, with 14 bases between the two ends. This CDR3 has 14 residues. In DNA, the CDR3 is TGCGCCAGCAGTCCGGGACAATTAGGAGAGACCCAGTACTTC. Residues: CASSPGQLGETQYF.

There are a few counts of this clone. This chain connects TRBV5-4 to TRBJ2-5; 9 bases map to TRBD1. Germline assignment: CDR1 SGHNT and CDR2 YYREEE (reference sequence). This CDR3 contains 14 residues. The V and J ends lost 4 bases and 3 bases, in that order; junction bases with no gene match: 4. CDR3 region: CASSLTGGEETQYF. CDR3 in DNA: TGTGCCAGCAGCCTTACAGGGGGCGAAGAGACCCAGTACTTC.

A few counts support this clone. The chain recombines TRBV6-5 with TRBJ1-3, with a possible D match to TRBD1 (6 bases). CDR1 is MNHEY and CDR2 is SVGAGI in the germline V gene. This CDR3 is built from 14 residues. Trimming shortened V by 5 bases and J by 4 bases, and 12 bases separated the two germline ends. This CDR3 is CASSRSGVGNTIYF. The CDR3, as DNA: TGTGCCAGCAGTCGATCAGGGGTAGGAAACACCATATATTTT.

The rearrangement links TRBV29-1 to TRBJ1-1; D gene ambiguous. The CDR3 is 11 residues long. Germline V lookup: CDR1 SQVTM, CDR2 ANQGSEA. V lost 6 bases and J lost 1, with 6 bases in between. The CDR3 loop reads CSVDRNTEAFF. The CDR3 DNA reads as TGCAGCGTAGATAGGAACACTGAAGCTTTCTTT.

The V gene is TRBV25-1, the J gene TRBJ2-7, with a weak D call TRBD1 (5 bases). In germline, CDR1 is MGHDK, CDR2 SYGVNS. V gave up 0 bases and J gave up 1 base, with 10 bases separating them. The length of the CDR3 is 15 residues. The CDR3 protein is CASSEYRRQSYEQYF. CDR3 in DNA: TGTGCCAGCAGTGAATATAGGAGACAGTCCTACGAGCAGTACTTC.

In regard to this clone: The sample contains more than one DNA sequence encoding this CDR3. This sequence joins TRBV18 and TRBJ1-2, with a weak D call TRBD1 (6 bases). Trimming cost V 2 bases and J 3 bases, with 10 bases left between them. The CDR3 has 14 amino acids. Germline-derived CDR1 and CDR2 are KGHSH and LQKENI. The CDR3 DNA reads TGTGCCAGCTCACCAGGTCAGGGGCACTATGGCTACACCTTC. Protein: CASSPGQGHYGYTF.

The chain is built from TRBV29-1 and TRBJ1-1, with D perhaps TRBD1 (6 bases). Germline CDR1 reads SQVTM; CDR2 reads ANQGSEA. The CDR3 sequence is 15 residues long. V was pared by 4 bases and J by 0 bases, with 15 bases between. CDR3 sequence reads: CSVGGPPPVNTEAFF. In nucleotides, the CDR3 is TGCAGCGTTGGGGGGCCCCCCCCCGTGAACACTGAAGCTTTCTTT.

The genes are TRBV6-6 and TRBJ2-7, with 9 nucleotides matching TRBD1. The germline V gene encodes CDR1 MNHNY and CDR2 SVGAGI (reference sequence). The CDR3 has 15 residues. V lost 6 bases and J lost 6; bases outside the gene matches: 12. DNA for the CDR3: TGTGCCAGCAGACAAGACCGGGACAGGGTTTTCGAGCAGTACTTC. It is translated as CASRQDRDRVFEQYF.

The chain is built from TRBV6-6 and TRBJ1-1; D remains ambiguous. The CDR3 covers 13 residues. Per the germline V gene, CDR1 is MNHNY and CDR2 is SVGAGI (reference sequence). Trimming took 6 bases from V and 3 from J, leaving 11 bases between them. In nucleotides, the CDR3 is TGTGCCAGCAGCAAAAATCATGACACTGAAGCTTTCTTT. Translating it yields CASSKNHDTEAFF.

In regard to this clone: A read error may account for a junction end that differs from germline. This rearrangement joins TRBV2 to TRBJ1-3; no clear D. This CDR3 spans 13 amino acids. Germline V CDR1 and CDR2: SNHLY, FYNNEI. The CDR3 nucleotides read TGTGCCAGCAGTGAAGCGCTGGCAGGAAGGTGTTCCTTT. The encoded protein is CASSEALAGRCSF.

V and J are TRBV27 and TRBJ2-1; D possibly corresponds to TRBD2 (6 bases). The germline V gene has CDR1 MNHEY and CDR2 SMNVEV (reference sequence). V was pared by 1 base and J by 3 bases, with 25 bases between. This CDR3 region has 20 residues. The CDR3 DNA is TGTGCCAGCAGTTTATGGGATCCCGTGGGGTCGGGGGAGTTCTACAATGAGCAGTTCTTC. It encodes CASSLWDPVGSGEFYNEQFF.

This chain connects TRBV2 to TRBJ1-2, with 9 bases identical to TRBD1. Germline assignment: CDR1 SNHLY and CDR2 FYNNEI. CDR3 length: 14 amino acids. The V segment lost 3 bases and the J segment 8 bases; nucleotides outside the gene matches: 7. For the CDR3, the DNA is TGTGCCAGCAGTGAGCAACAGGGGGCAGGAGGCTACACCTTC. Encoded protein: CASSEQQGAGGYTF. The full variable domain, in which reference TRBV2 and TRBJ1-2 provide the parts outside the CDR3, is EPEVTQTPSHQVTQMGQEVILRCVPISNHLYFYWYRQILGQKVEFLVSFYNNEISEKSEIFDDQFSVERPDGSNFTLKIRSTKLEDSAMYFCASSEQQGAGGYTFGSGTRLTVV.